These 21 T cell receptor beta chains share one sample of origin, sequenced in a study of T cells after posttransplantation cyclophosphamide. TCRdb's copy holds only in-frame clones and misses some; the assay was immunoSEQ multiplex PCR. The profile shows about 6,900 clones, roughly 98% of them singletons. Sequencing was carried out using naive CD8+ T cells sorted from PBMCs. These receptors were taken from a woman in her 30s in good health and a related stem cell transplant donor.

This clone was counted a single time. This CDR3 is CASSPRLVLSSYNEQFF. The CDR3 coding sequence is TGCGCCAGCAGCCCTCGTCTAGTACTGAGCTCCTACAATGAGCAGTTCTTC. J is TRBJ2-1 and V is TRBV5-1; D is unclear. Germline-derived CDR1 and CDR2 are SGHRS and YFSETQ. Trimming stripped 4 bases from V and 0 bases from J, with 17 bases between. The CDR3 covers 17 residues.

This chain connects TRBV10-3 to TRBJ1-5; D possibly corresponds to TRBD1 (6 bases). Germline CDR1 reads ENHRY; CDR2 reads SYGVKD. The CDR3 has 14 residues. V shed 2 bases and J shed 5 bases, with 10 bases lying between them. CDR3 nucleotide sequence: TGTGCCATCAGTGAGACTGGGGGCGATCAGCCCCAGCATTTT. Its protein is CAISETGGDQPQHF.

V usage is TRBV5-1 and J usage is TRBJ2-3, with a weak D call TRBD1 (5 bases). The V end lost 0 bases, the J end lost 6 bases, and 8 bases lay between the germline ends. The CDR3 contains 13 residues. In germline, CDR1 is SGHRS, CDR2 YFSETQ. The CDR3 loop is CASSLEDSDTQYF. The DNA of the CDR3 is TGCGCCAGCAGCTTGGAAGACAGCGATACGCAGTATTTT.

This chain connects TRBV6-5 to TRBJ2-1; no definite D call. Germline V lookup: CDR1 MNHEY, CDR2 SVGAGI. CDR3 size: 13 residues. The V gene lost 5 bases and the J gene lost 4 bases, with 9 bases spanning the gap. The CDR3 nucleotides are TGTGCCAGCAGTCTGGAGATATACAATGAGCAGTTCTTC. Translated, it gives CASSLEIYNEQFF.

This clone occurred once. The chain carries TRBV5-6 and TRBJ2-6; 12 bases match TRBD1. The germline CDR1 and CDR2 sequences are SGHDT and YYEEEE. This CDR3 has 17 residues. J gave up 2 bases and V 3 bases, and 3 bases lay outside the gene matches. The CDR3 here is CASSWGTGGAGANVLTF. The CDR3 DNA reads TGTGCCAGCAGCTGGGGGACAGGGGGCGCTGGGGCCAACGTCCTGACTTTC.

This chain connects TRBV21-1 to TRBJ1-1. TRBV21-1 is recorded as a pseudogene. The CDR3 contains 15 residues. The CDR3 loop is CAGSTRKVWNTEAFF. The CDR3 region has the DNA TGTGCCGGCAGCACTAGGAAGGTCTGGAACACTGAAGCTTTCTTT.

This chain joins TRBV29-1 and TRBJ1-1; the D is unclear. The CDR3 contains 12 residues. With 4 bases removed from V and 3 bases from J, the gap between germline ends came to 9 bases. Germline CDR1 reads SQVTM; CDR2 reads ANQGSEA. The CDR3: CSVGTGYTEAFF. CDR3 bases: TGCAGCGTTGGCACGGGTTACACTGAAGCTTTCTTT.

The V gene is TRBV7-9, the J gene TRBJ2-7; a possible D gene is TRBD1 (5 bases). V shed 1 base and J shed 4 bases, with 11 bases lying between them. The CDR3 is made up of 14 amino acids. Germline lookup yields CDR1 SEHNR and CDR2 FQNEAQ (reference sequence). DNA of the CDR3: TGTGCCAGCAGCTTAGAAGGCGACAGTTACGAGCAGTACTTC. Protein product: CASSLEGDSYEQYF. The full variable domain, completed using reference TRBV7-9 and TRBJ2-7, is DTGVSQNPRHKITKRGQNVTFRCDPISEHNRLYWYRQTLGQGPEFLTYFQNEAQLEKSRLLSDRFSAERPKGSFSTLEIQRTEQGDSAMYLCASSLEGDSYEQYFGPGTRLTVT.

The chain couples TRBV7-9 to TRBJ1-4; 7 nucleotides match TRBD1. The CDR3 spans 12 residues. V trimming: 3 bases; J trimming: 15 bases; junction bases outside the gene matches: 7. The germline V gene has CDR1 SEHNR and CDR2 FQNEAQ (reference sequence). Here the CDR3 DNA reads TGTGCCAGCAGCTTTTGGACAGGTAGCTTGTTTTTT. Translation gives CASSFWTGSLFF.

The V call is TRBV4-1, the J call TRBJ1-2; D is possibly TRBD1 (5 bases). V lost 1 base and J 3 bases, leaving 12 bases between the germline ends. Germline CDR1 MGHRA, CDR2 YSYEKL. This CDR3 has 15 residues. The DNA for the CDR3 is TGCGCCAGCAGCCAAGGGCCAGGGTCCGACTATGGCTACACCTTC. Translation gives CASSQGPGSDYGYTF.

This sequence joins TRBV6-5 and TRBJ1-1; perhaps TRBD1 as D (5 bases). Trimming removed 7 bases at V and 5 bases at J, with 11 bases between. The CDR3 extends over 12 amino acids. The V gene's germline CDR1 is MNHEY and CDR2 SVGAGI. The CDR3 nucleotides are TGTGCCAGCACCAACGGGGGGACTGAAGCTTTCTTT. As protein: CASTNGGTEAFF.

The chain uses TRBV13 and TRBJ2-1; the D is unclear. CDR3 length: 11 residues. The V end lost 4 bases, the J end lost 8 bases, and 6 bases lay between the germline ends. Germline CDR1 is PRHDT and CDR2 is FYEKMQ (reference sequence). The CDR3, as DNA: TGTGCCAGCAGCTCCTTCCATGAGCAGTTCTTC. This translates into CASSSFHEQFF.

The chain recombines TRBV2 with TRBJ2-4; possibly TRBD1 for D (6 bases). The CDR3 length is 15 residues. Trimming shortened V by 0 bases and J by 1 base, and 7 bases separated the two germline ends. Germline assignment: CDR1 SNHLY and CDR2 FYNNEI. Here the CDR3 reads CASSEAGAAKNIQYF. CDR3 DNA: TGTGCCAGCAGTGAAGCGGGGGCGGCCAAAAACATTCAGTACTTC.

The chain uses TRBV27 and TRBJ2-3, with a possible D match to TRBD2 (6 bases). Germline CDR1 reads MNHEY; CDR2 reads SMNVEV (reference sequence). Trimming removed 4 bases at V and 7 bases at J, with 15 bases between. The CDR3 is 14 residues long. The CDR3 is CASSSRDSFYTQYF. The CDR3, as DNA: TGTGCCAGCAGTTCCCGGGACTCCTTCTATACGCAGTATTTT.

This clone appeared once. The chain recombines TRBV29-1 with TRBJ1-2, with 11 bases aligning to TRBD1. The CDR3 is 13 residues long. The V and J ends lost 6 bases and 3 bases, in that order; junction bases with no gene match: 3. The germline V gene encodes CDR1 SQVTM and CDR2 ANQGSEA. In DNA form, the CDR3 reads TGCAGCGTCCGGGACAGGGGGTACTATGGCTACACCTTC. As protein: CSVRDRGYYGYTF. The whole variable domain, remainder taken from reference TRBV29-1 and TRBJ1-2, is SAVISQKPSRDICQRGTSLTIQCQVDSQVTMMFWYRQQPGQSLTLIATANQGSEATYESGFVIDKFPISRPNLTFSTLTVSNMSPEDSSIYLCSVRDRGYYGYTFGSGTRLTVV.

The chain employs TRBV19 and TRBJ1-2, with 8 bases that match TRBD1. CDR1 is LNHDA and CDR2 is SQIVND in the germline V gene (reference sequence). J lost 4 bases, V lost 0 bases, and 7 bases had no gene match. This CDR3 is built from 16 residues. The CDR3 DNA reads as TGTGCCAGTAGTATAGACTGGACAGGGATGGGCTATGGCTACACCTTC. It codes for CASSIDWTGMGYGYTF.

The chain has TRBV28 and TRBJ2-2; D might be TRBD1 (6 bases). Germline V gene lookup returns CDR1 MDHEN and CDR2 SYDVKM. Trimming removed 5 bases at V and 7 bases at J, with 8 bases between. This CDR3 region has 12 residues. CDR3 bases: TGTGCCAGCAGTACAGGGTTCGGGGAGCTGTTTTTT. As protein: CASSTGFGELFF.

This chain connects TRBV2 to TRBJ2-7; D is perhaps TRBD1 (6 bases). Germline loops: CDR1 SNHLY, CDR2 FYNNEI. This CDR3 contains 16 residues. V lost 0 bases, J lost 3 bases, and 15 bases lay in between. CDR3: CASSEAPSRDIYEQYF. The DNA for the CDR3 is TGTGCCAGCAGTGAAGCGCCGTCCCGGGACATCTACGAGCAGTACTTC. Filled out from reference TRBV2 and TRBJ2-7, the complete variable domain reads EPEVTQTPSHQVTQMGQEVILRCVPISNHLYFYWYRQILGQKVEFLVSFYNNEISEKSEIFDDQFSVERPDGSNFTLKIRSTKLEDSAMYFCASSEAPSRDIYEQYFGPGTRLTVT.

The J gene is TRBJ2-7, the V gene TRBV7-8; the D gene is possibly TRBD1 (7 bases). The CDR3 consists of 14 residues. The germline V gene has CDR1 SGHVS and CDR2 FQNEAQ. Trimming removed 5 bases at V and 3 bases at J, with 14 bases between. In DNA, the CDR3 is TGTGCCAGCAGCAACAGGGGAGGAGACTACGAGCAGTACTTC. Protein product: CASSNRGGDYEQYF.

This chain joins TRBV4-3 and TRBJ2-1; 8 bases are shared with TRBD1. V gave up 4 bases and J gave up 6 bases; unmatched junction bases: 2. CDR1 and CDR2 (germline): LGHNA, YSLEER. CDR3 length: 13 residues. The CDR3 region is CASSLGQGNEQFF. CDR3 bases: TGCGCCAGCAGCCTTGGACAGGGCAATGAGCAGTTCTTC.

The chain carries TRBV2 and TRBJ1-2, with D maybe TRBD1 (5 bases). Germline lookup yields CDR1 SNHLY and CDR2 FYNNEI. Between the trimmed V and J ends, which lost 0 bases and 6 bases, there was a span of 17 bases. The CDR3 totals 16 residues. Written as DNA, the CDR3 is TGTGCCAGCAGTGAAGCTTCAACAGGAGAATTGGATGGCTACACCTTC. This gives the protein CASSEASTGELDGYTF.